The T cell receptor beta chain described here comes from a study of cytotoxic CD8 clonotypes in ibrutinib-treated CLL. Background on the study: The group held 11 relapsed/refractory and around 14 treatment-naive patients, with roughly 17 IGHV unmutated. Findings and limits, study-wide: Once treatment began, public clonotypes, which were uncommon, contracted or stayed stable.

About this clone: What it binds is not known.

Trimming at V came to 0 bases and at J to 5 bases, leaving 8 bases not matched to a gene. The CDR3 sequence is 15 residues long. Germline V gene sequence: CDR1 SQVTM, CDR2 ANQGSEA. PBMCs that had been cryopreserved were the source of approximately 2 micrograms of genomic DNA for TCR beta libraries. The table came from immunoSEQ multiplex PCR; TCRdb's copy has only in-frame clones and leaves some out. The table shows 330,000 or so clones, with 67% occurring only once. The chain combines TRBV29-1 with TRBJ2-5; 8 bases agree with TRBD1. This TCR was recovered from a human donor with chronic lymphocytic leukemia. The sample here was PBMCs, taken after 36 months of ibrutinib treatment. The CDR3 region has the DNA TGCAGCGTTGAAGATCTGGTGAACAGGGGGGAGACCCAGTACTTC. Amino acid sequence: CSVEDLVNRGETQYF.